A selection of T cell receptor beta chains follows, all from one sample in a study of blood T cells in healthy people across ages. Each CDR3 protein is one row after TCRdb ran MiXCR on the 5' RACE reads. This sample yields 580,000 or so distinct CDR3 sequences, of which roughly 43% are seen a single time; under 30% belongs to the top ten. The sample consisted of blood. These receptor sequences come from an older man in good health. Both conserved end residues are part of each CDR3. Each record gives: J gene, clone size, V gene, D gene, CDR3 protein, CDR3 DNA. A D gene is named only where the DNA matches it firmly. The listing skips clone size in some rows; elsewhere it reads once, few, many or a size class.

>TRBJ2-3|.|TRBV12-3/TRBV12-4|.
CASRAASGTDTQYF
TGTGCCAGCAGGGCCGCTAGCGGCACAGATACGCAGTATTTT
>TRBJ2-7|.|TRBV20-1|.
CSARNPEVTAYEQYF
TGCAGTGCTAGAAATCCCGAAGTGACGGCCTACGAGCAGTACTTC
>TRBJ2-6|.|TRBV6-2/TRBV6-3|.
CASSPHSGANVLTF
TGTGCCAGCAGCCCCCACTCTGGGGCCAACGTCCTGACTTTC
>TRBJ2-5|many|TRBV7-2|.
CASSLGYGGETQYF
TGTGCCAGCAGCTTAGGATACGGGGGAGAGACCCAGTACTTC
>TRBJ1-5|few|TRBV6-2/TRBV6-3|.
CASRGWIDNQPQHF
TGTGCCAGCAGGGGTTGGATTGACAATCAGCCCCAGCATTTT
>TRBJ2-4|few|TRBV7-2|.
CASSLSPTANIQYF
TGTGCCAGCAGCTTATCTCCGACAGCAAACATTCAGTACTTC
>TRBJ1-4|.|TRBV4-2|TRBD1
CASSQTGDATNEKLFF
TGTGCCAGCAGCCAAACAGGGGATGCAACTAATGAAAAACTGTTTTTT
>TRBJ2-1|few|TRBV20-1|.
CSAPVNREQFF
TGCAGTGCTCCCGTCAATCGAGAGCAGTTCTTC
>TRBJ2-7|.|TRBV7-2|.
CASSLVGQVVYEQYF
TGTGCCAGCAGCTTAGTAGGCCAGGTGGTCTACGAGCAGTACTTC
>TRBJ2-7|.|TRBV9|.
CASSVDPSSYEQYF
TGTGCCAGCAGCGTAGACCCTTCTTCCTACGAGCAGTACTTC
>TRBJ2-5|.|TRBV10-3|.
CAISDSGSRGTQYF
TGTGCCATCAGTGACTCCGGTTCCCGAGGGACCCAGTACTTC
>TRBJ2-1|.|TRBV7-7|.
CASSVGGDNEQFF
TGTGCTAGCAGCGTAGGAGGGGACAATGAGCAGTTCTTC
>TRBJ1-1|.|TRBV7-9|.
CASSLISAGQEAFF
TGTGCCAGCAGCTTAATCTCTGCGGGACAAGAAGCTTTCTTT
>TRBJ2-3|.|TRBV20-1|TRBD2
CSARDWAGTSGTDTQYF
TGCAGTGCTAGAGATTGGGCCGGGACTAGCGGAACAGATACGCAGTATTTT
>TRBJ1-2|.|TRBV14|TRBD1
CASRRQGVYGYTF
TGTGCCAGCAGAAGACAGGGTGTCTATGGCTACACCTTC
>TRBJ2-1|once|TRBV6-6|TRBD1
CTSSYSQGQGKGNEQFF
TGTACCAGTAGTTACTCCCAGGGACAGGGGAAGGGCAATGAGCAGTTCTTC
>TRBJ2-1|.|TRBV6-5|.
CASSQPPPPGQFF
TGTGCCAGCAGTCAACCCCCTCCCCCGGGGCAGTTCTTC
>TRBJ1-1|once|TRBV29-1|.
CSAKTGGASLSEAFF
TGCAGCGCTAAGACCGGGGGCGCGAGTCTATCCGAAGCTTTCTTT
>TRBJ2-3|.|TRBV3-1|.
CASSQVRAFSTDTQYF
TGTGCCAGCAGCCAAGTGCGAGCTTTCTCCACAGATACGCAGTATTTT
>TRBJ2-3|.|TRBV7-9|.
CASSPIKGGSDTQYF
TGTGCCAGCAGCCCCATCAAGGGGGGCTCAGATACGCAGTATTTT
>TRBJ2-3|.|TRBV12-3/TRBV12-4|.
CASSTGSADTQYF
TGTGCCAGCAGTACGGGCAGTGCAGATACGCAGTATTTT
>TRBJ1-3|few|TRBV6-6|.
CASSYSESRNTIYF
TGTGCCAGCAGTTACTCGGAATCTCGAAACACCATATATTTT
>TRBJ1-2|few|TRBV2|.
CASSERGTPTF
TGTGCCAGCAGTGAGCGCGGGACCCCCACCTTC
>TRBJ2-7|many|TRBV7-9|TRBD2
CASSPVGGVSNEQYF
TGTGCCAGCAGCCCTGTGGGGGGGGTTAGCAACGAGCAGTACTTC
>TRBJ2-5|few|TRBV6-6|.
CASSTRPSQPRETQYF
TGTGCCAGCAGTACCAGGCCATCTCAACCAAGGGAGACCCAGTACTTC
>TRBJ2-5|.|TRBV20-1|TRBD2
CSALAGGPRGETQYF
TGCAGTGCTTTAGCGGGAGGGCCAAGGGGTGAGACCCAGTACTTC
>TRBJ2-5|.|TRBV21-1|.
CASRGITDQETQYF
TGTGCCAGCAGAGGTATCACTGACCAAGAGACCCAGTACTTC
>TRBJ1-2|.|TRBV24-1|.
CATSDWVNGYTF
TGTGCCACCAGTGATTGGGTCAATGGCTACACCTTC
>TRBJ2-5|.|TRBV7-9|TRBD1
CASSFSGQGQETQYF
TGTGCCAGCAGCTTTTCGGGACAGGGGCAAGAGACCCAGTACTTC
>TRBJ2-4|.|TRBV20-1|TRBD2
CSARDPGTSFFKNIQYF
TGCAGTGCTAGAGACCCCGGGACTAGCTTCTTCAAAAACATTCAGTACTTC
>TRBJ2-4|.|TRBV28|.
CASRTNKAWYF
TGTGCCAGCAGGACTAACAAGGCTTGGTACTTC
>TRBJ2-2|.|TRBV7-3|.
CAGSLSPLNTGELFF
TGTGCCGGCAGCTTAAGCCCACTCAACACCGGGGAGCTGTTTTTT
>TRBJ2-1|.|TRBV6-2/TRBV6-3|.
CASSSNALAITYNEQFF
TGTGCCAGCAGTTCCAATGCACTAGCCATAACCTACAATGAGCAGTTCTTC
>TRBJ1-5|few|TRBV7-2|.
CASSPGGLSNQPQHF
TGTGCCAGCAGCCCGGGAGGGCTGAGCAATCAGCCCCAGCATTTT
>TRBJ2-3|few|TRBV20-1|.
CSARGDLADTQYF
TGCAGTGCTAGAGGGGACCTCGCAGATACGCAGTATTTT
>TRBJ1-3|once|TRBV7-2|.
CASSGTTSGNTIYF
TGTGCCAGCAGCGGGACAACGTCCGGGAACACCATATATTTT
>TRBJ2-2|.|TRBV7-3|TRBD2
CASSSVAGATTGELFF
TGTGCCAGCAGCTCGGTAGCGGGAGCGACCACCGGGGAGCTGTTTTTT
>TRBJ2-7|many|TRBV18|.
CASSPYGGGPYEQYF
TGTGCCAGCTCACCCTACGGTGGGGGACCCTACGAGCAGTACTTC
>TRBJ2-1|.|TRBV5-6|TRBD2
CASQTGGRSYNEQFF
TGTGCCAGTCAGACCGGCGGGAGAAGCTACAATGAGCAGTTCTTC
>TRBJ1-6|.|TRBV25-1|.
CASRADALSGPLHF
TGTGCCAGCAGGGCCGACGCCTTATCCGGGCCCCTCCACTTT
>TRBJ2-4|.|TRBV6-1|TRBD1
CASSRQGLGAGLAKNIQYF
TGTGCCAGCAGTAGACAGGGCCTGGGGGCAGGGCTAGCCAAAAACATTCAGTACTTC
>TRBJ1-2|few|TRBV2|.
CASSEGGNLYGYTF
TGTGCCAGCAGTGAAGGGGGCAACCTCTATGGCTACACCTTC
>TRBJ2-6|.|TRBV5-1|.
CASSLAGPASGANVLTF
TGCGCCAGCAGCTTGGCTGGACCGGCCTCTGGGGCCAACGTCCTGACTTTC
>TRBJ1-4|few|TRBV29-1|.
CSVQLYRAPNEKLFF
TGCAGCGTTCAGCTTTACAGGGCTCCTAATGAAAAACTGTTTTTT
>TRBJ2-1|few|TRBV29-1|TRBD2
CSGRGVQGNEQFF
TGCAGCGGGCGGGGGGTTCAGGGAAATGAGCAGTTCTTC